This entry lists 2 T cell receptor beta chains sequenced from one sample in a study of CD8 T cells in ankylosing spondylitis. In TCRdb, the 5' RACE reads were re-called with MiXCR into one record per CDR3 protein. The sample lists hundreds of thousands of distinct CDR3 sequences; roughly 20% were seen once. The specimen was blood, either unsorted or a sorted T cell fraction (not recorded which). The receptors stem from a male donor with ankylosing spondylitis or in good health (not recorded which).

This clonotype was seen only a few times. The CDR3 nucleotides are TGCGCCAGCAGCTTGAGACTAGGCACAGATACGCAGTATTTT. Translating gives CASSLRLGTDTQYF. The rearrangement joins TRBV5-1 to TRBJ2-3; tentatively, D is TRBD2 (6 bases). The CDR3 extends over 14 amino acids. The germline gives CDR1 SGHRS, CDR2 YFSETQ. V shed 1 base and J shed 1 base, with 7 bases lying between them.

This clonotype was seen repeatedly, ten times or more. V and J are TRBV10-3 and TRBJ1-5; 9 bases fit TRBD1. The germline V gene has CDR1 ENHRY and CDR2 SYGVKD. The trim removed 5 bases at V and 11 bases at J, leaving 13 bases unmatched. The CDR3 has 15 amino acids. The DNA of the CDR3 is TGTGCCATCAGTTCCGGGACAGGGTCAATCAGGGCCCAGCATTTT. This codes for CAISSGTGSIRAQHF.